One sample yielded the 29 T cell receptor beta chains listed below, sequenced in a study of cytomegalovirus exposure and HLA in healthy donors. With 60 Vbeta and 13 Jbeta primers, the PCR was carried out. Some clones are missing from TCRdb's copy, which holds only in-frame ones; the method was immunoSEQ multiplex PCR. The repertoire has around 170,000 clones, about 85% of them found once; the top ten carry 3% to 4%. The sequencing input was PBMCs. The receptors were sampled from a middle-aged man in good health and CMV-seronegative.

This clone was recorded at least ten times. J is TRBJ1-5 and V is TRBV7-8; possibly TRBD1 for D (6 bases). V was cut by 3 bases and J by 8 bases, with 17 bases left in between. Germline values: CDR1 SGHVS, CDR2 FQNEAQ. This CDR3 contains 15 residues. CDR3 in DNA: TGTGCCAGCAGCTTCTCCACGACAGGCGGAAAGCCCCAGCATTTT. It codes for CASSFSTTGGKPQHF. The variable domain in full, completed from reference TRBV7-8 and TRBJ1-5, reads GAGVSQSPRYKVAKRGQDVALRCDPISGHVSLFWYQQALGQGPEFLTYFQNEAQLDKSGLPSDRFFAERPEGSVSTLKIQRTQQEDSAVYLCASSFSTTGGKPQHFGDGTRLSIL.

As concerns this clone: An end of the junction does not agree with germline; a read error may underlie this. The genes are TRBV7-9 and TRBJ1-4; possible D gene TRBD1, 5 bases. The CDR3 is 18 amino acids. Germline assignment: CDR1 SEHNR and CDR2 FQNEAQ (reference sequence). The CDR3 spells CSSSLVPTTAPTNEKLFF. The CDR3 DNA follows: TGTTCCAGCAGCTTAGTCCCCACGACAGCTCCAACTAATGAAAAACTGTTTTTT.

This clone was seen a few times. The chain is built from TRBV9 and TRBJ1-3; D gene unclear. The germline CDR1 and CDR2 sequences are SGDLS and YYNGEE. CDR3 length equals 14 residues. The V and J ends lost 1 base and 4 bases respectively, with 9 bases between them. The CDR3 DNA is TGTGCCAGCAGCGTAACGGGTAGAGGAAACACCATATATTTT. The encoded protein is CASSVTGRGNTIYF. Full variable domain (rest looked up from reference TRBV9 and TRBJ1-3): DSGVTQTPKHLITATGQRVTLRCSPRSGDLSVYWYQQSLDQGLQFLIQYYNGEERAKGNILERFSAQQFPDLHSELNLSSLELGDSALYFCASSVTGRGNTIYFGEGSWLTVV.

V usage is TRBV5-1 and J usage is TRBJ1-5; TRBD1 might be the D (5 bases). The CDR3 covers 16 residues. V lost 0 bases and J 1 base, leaving 11 bases between the germline ends. The V gene's germline CDR1 is SGHRS and CDR2 YFSETQ. The CDR3: CASSLDSSGSNQPQHF. The CDR3 region has the DNA TGCGCCAGCAGCTTGGATAGTTCAGGGAGCAATCAGCCCCAGCATTTT. Looking up the rest from reference TRBV5-1 and TRBJ1-5 gives the full variable domain: KAGVTQTPRYLIKTRGQQVTLSCSPISGHRSVSWYQQTPGQGLQFLFEYFSETQRNKGNFPGRFSGRQFSNSRSEMNVSTLELGDSALYLCASSLDSSGSNQPQHFGDGTRLSIL.

This clone was seen only a few times. The CDR3 protein is CASSLGLAEETQYF. The CDR3 DNA reads as TGTGCCAGCAGCCTGGGACTAGCGGAAGAGACCCAGTACTTC. This rearrangement joins TRBV6-5 to TRBJ2-5; 11 nucleotides match TRBD2. The CDR3 loop spans 14 amino acids. V shed 6 bases and J 3 bases; nucleotides not matched to a gene: 3. Germline CDR1 and CDR2: MNHEY and SVGAGI.

This clone was counted between two and nine times. The chain joins TRBV6-1 to TRBJ1-5, with D perhaps TRBD1 (6 bases). The CDR3 sequence is 14 residues long. Trimming cost V 6 bases and J 2 bases, with 11 bases left between them. CDR1 is MNHNS and CDR2 is SASEGT in the germline V gene. CDR3 in DNA: TGTGCCAGCAGCGCTGGGGGCGGCAATCAGCCCCAGCATTTT. Its translation is CASSAGGGNQPQHF.

This clone occurred a few times. The chain carries TRBV7-3 and TRBJ1-2; TRBD1 matches at 10 bases. Germline loops: CDR1 SGHTA, CDR2 FQGTGA. J gave up 4 bases and V 5 bases, and 7 bases lay outside the gene matches. The CDR3 totals 15 residues. CDR3 residues: CASSPRTGGAYGYTF. The CDR3 DNA sequence: TGTGCCAGCAGCCCGAGGACAGGGGGAGCCTATGGCTACACCTTC.

The chain couples TRBV5-6 to TRBJ2-5; D is uncertain. This CDR3 is 14 amino acids long. Germline V gene data show CDR1 as SGHDT and CDR2 as YYEEEE. The V end lost 2 bases, the J end lost 4 bases, and 12 bases lay between the germline ends. CDR3 coding DNA: TGTGCCAGCAGCTTCGCCTCCGGCGGAGAGACCCAGTACTTC. Translated: CASSFASGGETQYF.

The V and J genes are TRBV11-2 and TRBJ2-5, with D tentatively TRBD1 (6 bases). The V gene's germline CDR1 is SGHAT and CDR2 FQNNGV. The CDR3 has 15 residues. The ends were cut back, 2 bases at V and 5 bases at J, with 15 bases in the middle. The CDR3: CASSLSRGQGETQYF. Written as DNA, the CDR3 is TGTGCCAGCAGCTTATCCAGGGGCCAGGGGGAGACCCAGTACTTC.

The V call is TRBV19, the J call TRBJ2-7; D is unresolved. Germline V gene sequence: CDR1 LNHDA, CDR2 SQIVND (reference sequence). Deletions cut 1 base from V and 4 bases from J, with 8 bases between. This CDR3 contains 13 residues. DNA for the CDR3: TGTGCCAGTAGTATAGGTGCGAAATACGAGCAGTACTTC. Translated, it gives CASSIGAKYEQYF.

A single count supports this clone. The chain has TRBV19 and TRBJ2-5, with TRBD2 as a possible D gene (6 bases). CDR3 length: 13 residues. V dropped 6 bases and J dropped 5 bases, with 13 bases sitting between them. Per germline, CDR1 LNHDA and CDR2 SQIVND (reference sequence). The CDR3 loop reads CASSSSGGETQYF. In DNA, the CDR3 is TGTGCCAGTAGCTCATCTGGGGGGGAGACCCAGTACTTC.

The chain carries TRBV18 and TRBJ1-2, with D tentatively TRBD1 (5 bases). The CDR3 totals 13 residues. V gave up 3 bases and J gave up 7 bases, with 12 bases separating them. Germline-derived CDR1 and CDR2 are KGHSH and LQKENI. The CDR3 sequence is CASSPDKASGYTF. In DNA, the CDR3 is TGTGCCAGCTCACCGGACAAAGCCAGTGGCTACACCTTC. Filled out from reference TRBV18 and TRBJ1-2, the complete variable domain reads NAGVMQNPRHLVRRRGQEARLRCSPMKGHSHVYWYRQLPEEGLKFMVYLQKENIIDESGMPKERFSAEFPKEGPSILRIQQVVRGDSAAYFCASSPDKASGYTFGSGTRLTVV.

The J gene is TRBJ2-2, the V gene TRBV2; a weak D match, TRBD1 (6 bases). The CDR3 contains 15 residues. V was trimmed by 2 bases and J by 4 bases, leaving 11 bases between them. Germline values: CDR1 SNHLY, CDR2 FYNNEI. In DNA, the CDR3 is TGTGCCAGCAGTGAATCCTGGGGGCTCACCGGGGAGCTGTTTTTT. It yields the protein CASSESWGLTGELFF.

The V gene is TRBV14, the J gene TRBJ2-7; 8 nucleotides align to TRBD1. The CDR3 covers 12 residues. Germline V gene sequence: CDR1 SGHDN, CDR2 FVKESK. The V segment lost 7 bases and the J segment 6 bases; nucleotides outside the gene matches: 5. The DNA of the CDR3 is TGTGCCAGCACTTATGGACAGGGCGAGCAGTACTTC. Its protein is CASTYGQGEQYF.

This clone came up a few times. The V call is TRBV25-1, the J call TRBJ1-3; no clear D gene. This CDR3 region has 13 residues. Trimming shortened V by 8 bases and J by 0 bases, and 8 bases separated the two germline ends. Germline assignment: CDR1 MGHDK and CDR2 SYGVNS. Here the CDR3 DNA reads TGTGCCAGCCGAGGGTACTCTGGAAACACCATATATTTT. It yields the protein CASRGYSGNTIYF. Looking up the rest from reference TRBV25-1 and TRBJ1-3 gives the full variable domain: EADIYQTPRYLVIGTGKKITLECSQTMGHDKMYWYQQDPGMELHLIHYSYGVNSTEKGDLSSESTVSRIRTEHFPLTLESARPSHTSQYLCASRGYSGNTIYFGEGSWLTVV.

The rearrangement uses TRBV4-3 and TRBJ2-3, with 9 positions matching TRBD2. J was trimmed by 5 bases and V by 0 bases; bases with no gene match: 9. The CDR3 sequence is 17 residues long. Germline CDR1 is LGHNA and CDR2 is YSLEER. The CDR3 DNA sequence: TGCGCCAGCAGCCAAGATCAGGGGCGGGGGGGCCGAGATACGCAGTATTTT. Amino acid sequence: CASSQDQGRGGRDTQYF.

This sequence joins TRBV27 and TRBJ1-1, with unresolved D. Trimming took off 2 bases at V and 1 base at J, with 8 bases between the two ends. Per the germline V gene, CDR1 is MNHEY and CDR2 is SMNVEV (reference sequence). CDR3 length: 14 amino acids. The CDR3 here is CASSLREGNTEAFF. CDR3 coding DNA: TGTGCCAGCAGTTTACGGGAAGGGAACACTGAAGCTTTCTTT.

The gene calls are TRBV5-6 and TRBJ1-6, with 7 nucleotides matching TRBD1. Germline loops: CDR1 SGHDT, CDR2 YYEEEE. There are 14 residues in the CDR3. Trimming removed 2 bases from V and 9 bases from J; junction bases left unmatched: 5. CDR3 sequence reads: CASSFVGGSSPLHF. The CDR3 nucleotides read TGTGCCAGCAGCTTCGTAGGGGGCAGTTCACCCCTCCACTTT.

The rearrangement uses TRBV5-1 and TRBJ2-2, with 8 bases matching TRBD2. Germline-derived CDR1 and CDR2 are SGHRS and YFSETQ. The V segment lost 3 bases and the J segment 6 bases; nucleotides outside the gene matches: 4. This CDR3 comprises 14 residues. This chain's CDR3 is CASSSGLVAGELFF. DNA of the CDR3: TGCGCCAGCAGCTCGGGACTAGTGGCCGGGGAGCTGTTTTTT.

The chain has TRBV29-1 and TRBJ2-5, with 8 bases lining up with TRBD1. The CDR3 sequence is 13 residues long. V shed 6 bases, J shed 2 bases, and the junction held 5 bases outside the gene matches. From germline, CDR1 is SQVTM and CDR2 ANQGSEA. Here the CDR3 DNA reads TGCAGCGTCACCGGGACAGGTCAAGAGACCCAGTACTTC. Translation: CSVTGTGQETQYF.

This sequence joins TRBV5-1 and TRBJ2-1, with 7 positions matching TRBD1. The ends lost 4 bases at V and 3 bases at J; junction bases unmatched: 7. This CDR3 has 15 residues. The V gene's germline CDR1 is SGHRS and CDR2 YFSETQ. Written as DNA, the CDR3 is TGCGCCAGCAGCCAACAGGGGCTGGGCTACAATGAGCAGTTCTTC. Encoded protein: CASSQQGLGYNEQFF.

The gene calls are TRBV27 and TRBJ2-1; maybe TRBD1 (5 bases). The V end lost 2 bases, the J end lost 4 bases, and 6 bases lay between the germline ends. Germline CDR1 MNHEY, CDR2 SMNVEV (reference sequence). The CDR3 extends over 13 amino acids. For the CDR3, the DNA is TGTGCCAGCAGTTTACCAGGGTACAATGAGCAGTTCTTC. It codes for CASSLPGYNEQFF.

V is TRBV5-6 and J is TRBJ2-7; 9 nucleotides line up with TRBD2. The germline CDR1 and CDR2 sequences are SGHDT and YYEEEE. CDR3 length: 14 residues. The V and J ends lost 4 bases and 3 bases, in that order; junction bases with no gene match: 5. The CDR3 region has the DNA TGTGCCAGCAGCCCGGGACTAGCTGACTACGAGCAGTACTTC. It codes for CASSPGLADYEQYF.

The count of this clone is one. The junction differs from germline at one of its ends, possibly a read error. This chain connects TRBV7-7 to TRBJ2-3; possibly TRBD2 for D (6 bases). Looked up from germline, CDR1 is SSHAT and CDR2 is FNYEAQ (reference sequence). CDR3 length equals 13 residues. The CDR3 sequence: CASSLAEADTQYF. CDR3 sequence (DNA): TGTGCTAGCAGCTTAGCGGAGGCAGATACGCAGTATTTT.

Here the CDR3 reads CAISGQGRGGQPQHF. The CDR3 coding sequence is TGTGCCATCAGTGGGCAGGGCAGGGGAGGGCAGCCCCAGCATTTT. The rearrangement uses TRBV10-3 and TRBJ1-5, with D tentatively TRBD1 (6 bases). Germline assignment: CDR1 ENHRY and CDR2 SYGVKD. V was clipped by 4 bases and J by 7 bases, with 17 bases between them. The CDR3 contains 15 residues.

This clone was observed a few times. CDR3 DNA: TGTGCCAGCAGCGCCCAGGACAGGGGGCTCCACGAGCAGTACTTC. The encoded protein is CASSAQDRGLHEQYF. The rearrangement links TRBV9 to TRBJ2-7; 11 positions match TRBD1. V was clipped by 3 bases and J by 5 bases; unmatched bases: 7. The germline CDR1 and CDR2 sequences are SGDLS and YYNGEE. The CDR3 totals 15 residues. The whole variable domain, remainder taken from reference TRBV9 and TRBJ2-7, is DSGVTQTPKHLITATGQRVTLRCSPRSGDLSVYWYQQSLDQGLQFLIQYYNGEERAKGNILERFSAQQFPDLHSELNLSSLELGDSALYFCASSAQDRGLHEQYFGPGTRLTVT.

The chain uses TRBV7-2 and TRBJ2-3, with 10 bases aligning to TRBD2. Germline V CDR1 and CDR2: SGHTA, FQGNSA. Trimming removed 5 bases from V and 2 bases from J; junction bases left unmatched: 7. The CDR3 has 16 amino acids. CDR3 DNA: TGTGCCAGCAGCCTCCGACTAGCGGGTTCCACAGATACGCAGTATTTT. This encodes CASSLRLAGSTDTQYF.

Only one count was recorded for this clone. The V and J genes are TRBV4-3 and TRBJ1-1, with TRBD1 matching 9 bases. The CDR3 is 16 residues long. Germline-derived CDR1 and CDR2 are LGHNA and YSLEER. Trimming took 1 base from V and 5 from J; bases not matched to a gene: 8. The CDR3 nucleotides are TGCGCCAGCAGCCAAGCCTATCTACAGGGGGCGACTGAAGCTTTCTTT. Translated: CASSQAYLQGATEAFF.

Of note for this clone: Other DNA sequences of this sample code for an identical CDR3. This chain uses TRBV5-1 with TRBJ2-7, with 8 bases lining up with TRBD2. In germline, CDR1 is SGHRS, CDR2 YFSETQ. V trimming: 4 bases; J trimming: 2 bases; junction bases outside the gene matches: 11. The CDR3 length is 16 residues. The CDR3 sequence is CASSAGGGLHAYEQYF. CDR3 coding DNA: TGCGCCAGCAGCGCGGGGGGAGGACTCCACGCCTACGAGCAGTACTTC.